One and the same sample provided the 5 T cell receptor beta chains below, sequenced in a study of neurological immune-mediated disorders (dated by TCRdb to the late 2010s). Library generation was performed with 5' RACE. TCRdb names Illumina HiSeq 2500 as the instrument used. TCRdb reprocessing: public reads trimmed at Q25 with fastp, clones called with MiXCR, in-frame beta chains kept. One record per CDR3 amino acid sequence lists the most common genes and DNA. Here the sample has about 21,000 distinct CDR3 sequences; around a sixth occur a single time. The ten largest account for approximately 7.9% of the sample. Input material: CD8+ T cells from blood. The receptors come from a woman younger than 35 with multiple sclerosis.

In its sample, this clonotype was seen a few times. This chain joins TRBV12-5 and TRBJ2-7; D might be TRBD1 (6 bases). V lost 1 base, J lost 0 bases, and 13 bases lay in between. CDR3 length: 16 amino acids. Germline loops: CDR1 LGHNT, CDR2 FRNRAP. The CDR3 nucleotides are TGTGCTAGTGGTTTGGATAGGGGCAGGGGCTCCTACGAGCAGTACTTC. Translated, it gives CASGLDRGRGSYEQYF.

This clonotype was counted many times. This chain connects TRBV7-9 to TRBJ1-1; D call uncertain. The V and J ends lost 0 bases and 10 bases respectively, with 21 bases between them. Germline V gives CDR1 SEHNR, CDR2 FQNEAQ (reference sequence). This CDR3 has 16 residues. The CDR3 DNA reads TGTGCCAGCAGCTTAGCGGGAAAGGCGGGGTTCGTGGGAGCTTTCTTT. It is translated as CASSLAGKAGFVGAFF.

The rearrangement joins TRBV10-3 to TRBJ1-1, with a possible D match to TRBD1 (5 bases). Germline CDR1 ENHRY, CDR2 SYGVKD. The CDR3 is made up of 13 amino acids. Trimming cost V 2 bases and J 7 bases, with 11 bases left between them. CDR3 sequence (DNA): TGTGCCATCAGTGAGGTGCAGGGAGGTGAAGCTTTCTTT. The encoded protein is CAISEVQGGEAFF.

This chain links TRBV3-1 with TRBJ1-2; D not resolved. The germline V gene has CDR1 LGHDT and CDR2 YNNKEL (reference sequence). The CDR3 runs to 13 residues. With 4 bases removed from V and 7 bases from J, the gap between germline ends came to 13 bases. The CDR3 spells CASSPLSVRGYTF. The CDR3 region has the DNA TGTGCCAGCAGCCCCTTGTCCGTCCGTGGCTACACCTTC.

This chain uses TRBV7-9 with TRBJ1-1; TRBD1 might be the D (5 bases). Germline CDR1 and CDR2: SEHNR and FQNEAQ (reference sequence). This CDR3 is 14 amino acids long. V was pared by 1 base and J by 5 bases, with 11 bases between. CDR3 residues: CASSLGGAHTEAFF. The CDR3, as DNA: TGTGCCAGCAGCTTAGGAGGGGCGCATACTGAAGCTTTCTTT.